The sequence of this T cell receptor beta chain was determined in a study of blood T cell repertoires in COVID-19. The CDR3 length is 14 residues. Trimming stripped 4 bases from V and 8 bases from J, with 16 bases between. Germline V lookup: CDR1 SGDLS, CDR2 YYNGEE. The assay was immunoSEQ multiplex PCR, and TCRdb's table has in-frame clones only and misses some. The sample yields 300,000 to 400,000 clones, about 90% seen once. The source of this sequence is a woman between 25 and 40 years old with COVID-19, enrolled during active disease. Input material: peripheral blood. The chain recombines TRBV9 with TRBJ2-1; D possibly corresponds to TRBD2 (5 bases). The CDR3 nucleotides are TGTGCCAGCAGCTTTGGACTCAACCGCGATGAGCAGTTCTTC. It encodes CASSFGLNRDEQFF.